The rows below give T cell receptor beta chains drawn from one sample of a study of cytomegalovirus exposure and HLA in healthy donors. TCRdb's copy holds only in-frame clones and misses some; the assay was immunoSEQ multiplex PCR. This table holds approximately 120,000 clones, more than 75% found once. The sample taken for sequencing was PBMCs. The receptors stem from a woman in her sixties in good health and CMV-seropositive. The CDR3 runs from the conserved cysteine through the conserved F or W. The D gene is left open where the match is weak. Only part of the rows carry a size: once, few, many, or a class if the clone is expanded.

TRBV2	TRBJ2-1	NA	NA	TGTGCCAGCAGCAAAACCTACAATGAGCAGTTCTTC	CASSKTYNEQFF
TRBV5-1	TRBJ2-5	TRBD2	few	TGCGCCAGCAGCATAATCAGCGGGAGGGGGGAGACCCAGTACTTC	CASSIISGRGETQYF
TRBV14	TRBJ1-1	TRBD1	NA	TGTGCCAGCAGCCAAGATTTGGGGACAGGGGCCACTGAAGCTTTCTTT	CASSQDLGTGATEAFF
TRBV5-1	TRBJ2-7	TRBD1	NA	TGCGCCAGCAGCTTGGGGGACAGGCGACTCTCCTACGAGCAGTACTTC	CASSLGDRRLSYEQYF
TRBV5-8	TRBJ1-4	NA	once	TGTGCCAGCAGCTTGTGGGGAGAGACGGAAAAACTGTTTTTT	CASSLWGETEKLFF
TRBV19	TRBJ1-6	NA	few	TGTGCCAGTAGTATGATAGAGACAGATAATTCACCCCTCCACTTT	CASSMIETDNSPLHF
TRBV14	TRBJ1-3	TRBD1	NA	TGTGCCAGCAGCCTCATACAGGGGAGAACCATATATTTT	CASSLIQGRTIYF
TRBV7-9	TRBJ1-5	TRBD1	NA	TGTGCCAGCAGTCCCGGGACAGGGTTCAATCAGCCCCAGCATTTT	CASSPGTGFNQPQHF
TRBV5-4	TRBJ1-1	NA	NA	TGTGCCAGTAGCTTGTGGGGCGCGGACACTGAAGCTTTCTTT	CASSLWGADTEAFF
TRBV5-1	TRBJ2-6	TRBD1	NA	TGCGCAAGCCACCGGGACAGAGACTCTGGGGCCAACGTCCTGACTTTC	CASHRDRDSGANVLTF
TRBV29-1	TRBJ1-1	TRBD1	NA	TGCAGCGTTGATAGGGGGCAATCCACTGAAGCTTTCTTT	CSVDRGQSTEAFF
TRBV28	TRBJ1-1	NA	NA	TGTGCCAGCAGTTTAACAGGAATTATGAACACTGAAGCTTTCTTT	CASSLTGIMNTEAFF
TRBV27	TRBJ2-7	TRBD2	NA	TGTGCCAGCAGTGAGGTATCAGCGGGAGGACTAAGGGAGCAGTACTTC	CASSEVSAGGLREQYF
TRBV7-7	TRBJ2-7	NA	NA	TGTGCTAGCAGTTCCGACAGAAACTACGAGCAGTACTTC	CASSSDRNYEQYF
TRBV7-2	TRBJ2-7	TRBD2	NA	TGTGCCAGCAGCTTAGTCGGGACTAGGGGAGATGAGCAGTACTTC	CASSLVGTRGDEQYF
TRBV19	TRBJ2-1	NA	few	TGTGCCAGTAGTGACACGGGACAAAGGGGTGAGCAGTTCTTC	CASSDTGQRGEQFF
TRBV29-1	TRBJ2-1	NA	NA	TGCAGCGTTTTAGTCGATTTGAGCTCCTACAATGAGCAGTTCTTC	CSVLVDLSSYNEQFF
TRBV4-3	TRBJ1-5	TRBD1	NA	TGCGCCAGCAGCCAAGATCAAGTAGGACAGGGCCTGATGGAGAGCAATCAGCCCCAGCATTTT	CASSQDQVGQGLMESNQPQHF
TRBV7-9	TRBJ2-7	NA	NA	TGTGCCAGCAGCTCCAGACAATACGAGCAGTACTTC	CASSSRQYEQYF
TRBV5-1	TRBJ2-2	TRBD2	NA	TGCGCCAGCAGCTTGGGTCGGCTAGCGGGAGGTCCGAACACCGGGGAGCTGTTTTTT	CASSLGRLAGGPNTGELFF
TRBV19	TRBJ1-5	NA	NA	TGTGCCAGTCAACAGGGTAGTAAGCCCCAGCATTTT	CASQQGSKPQHF
TRBV6-6	TRBJ2-1	TRBD2	NA	TGTGCCAGCAGTTACCTTCCCGGGACTAGCGGAGGTGAGCAGTTCTTC	CASSYLPGTSGGEQFF
TRBV19	TRBJ1-2	NA	few	TGTGCCAGTAGTAATCTCTATGGCTACACCTTC	CASSNLYGYTF
TRBV27	TRBJ2-3	TRBD1	few	TGTGCCAGCAGCAAGACAGGGGGCGCAGATACGCAGTATTTT	CASSKTGGADTQYF
TRBV11-2	TRBJ2-7	NA	NA	TGTGCCAGCAGCCTTCAGACTGCTTACGAGCAGTACTTC	CASSLQTAYEQYF
TRBV6-1	TRBJ1-3	NA	NA	TGTGCCAGCAGTGAAGAGCCTGCATCTGGAAACACCATATATTTT	CASSEEPASGNTIYF
TRBV11-3	TRBJ2-1	NA	NA	TGTGCCAGCAGCTTAGATCTTGGGAGAAATGAGCAGTTCTTC	CASSLDLGRNEQFF
TRBV4-1	TRBJ2-4	TRBD2	NA	TGCGCCAGCAGCCAAGCTAGCGGGGGGTATTTAGGCAAAAACAGTCAGTACTTC	CASSQASGGYLGKNSQYF
TRBV7-2	TRBJ2-2	TRBD1	NA	TGTGCCAGCAGCGTAAGACCGGGACAGGGGACCGGGGAGCTGTTTTTT	CASSVRPGQGTGELFF
TRBV2	TRBJ1-3	NA	NA	TGTGCCAGTAAGGGGCCCGGCGGAAACACCATATATTTT	CASKGPGGNTIYF
TRBV7-3	TRBJ2-7	TRBD2	NA	TGTGCCAGCAGCTTACGGACTAGCGACGAGCAGTACTTC	CASSLRTSDEQYF
TRBV29-1	TRBJ1-1	NA	NA	TGCAGCCCTCGGTCGGGAACTGAAGCTTTCTTT	CSPRSGTEAFF
TRBV27	TRBJ2-1	TRBD2	NA	TGTGCCATGTCTCGAGGACTAGCGGGGGACAGCTCCTACAATGAGCAGTTCTTC	CAMSRGLAGDSSYNEQFF
TRBV19	TRBJ1-5	TRBD1	NA	TGTGCCAGTACCGTACTCGACAGGGGGCCTCAGCCCCAGCATTTT	CASTVLDRGPQPQHF
TRBV5-1	TRBJ2-5	TRBD2	NA	TGCGCCAGCAGCCCAACTAGCGGGGGGCAAGAGACCCAGTACTTC	CASSPTSGGQETQYF
TRBV18	TRBJ1-5	NA	once	TGTGCCAGCTCACCCATCTCGGTTAATCAGCCCCAGCATTTT	CASSPISVNQPQHF
TRBV19	TRBJ1-2	TRBD1	NA	TGTGCCAGTAGTGGCGGGGGACAGGGGACCTATGGCTACACCTTC	CASSGGGQGTYGYTF
TRBV7-3	TRBJ2-1	NA	NA	TGTGCCAGCAGCTTATCGGGCAGGGTGGATGAGCAGTTCTTC	CASSLSGRVDEQFF
TRBV5-6	TRBJ1-5	NA	NA	TGTGCCAGCAGCCCGGAAGCGGGTTCGGGGCAGCCCAGCAATCAGCCCCAGCATTTT	CASSPEAGSGQPSNQPQHF
TRBV4-2	TRBJ1-4	NA	few	TGTGCCAGCAGCCAAGGGTATGGGGCCGGTAATGAAAAACTGTTTTTT	CASSQGYGAGNEKLFF
TRBV5-1	TRBJ2-7	TRBD1	once	TGCGCCAGCAGCGCCCAGGGACAGGGCGATGTACGAGAACAGTACTTC	CASSAQGQGDVREQYF
TRBV10-3	TRBJ1-6	NA	few	TGTGCCATCAGTGAGTTCCGGGTAAGGTCCTATAATTCACCCCTCCACTTT	CAISEFRVRSYNSPLHF